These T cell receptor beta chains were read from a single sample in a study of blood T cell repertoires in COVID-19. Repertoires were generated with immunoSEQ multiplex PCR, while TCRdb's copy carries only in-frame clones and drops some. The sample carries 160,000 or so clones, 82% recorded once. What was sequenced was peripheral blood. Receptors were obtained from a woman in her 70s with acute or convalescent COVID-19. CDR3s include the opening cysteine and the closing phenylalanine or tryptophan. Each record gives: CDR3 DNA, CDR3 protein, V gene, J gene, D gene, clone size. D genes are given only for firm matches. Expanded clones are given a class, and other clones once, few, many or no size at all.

cdr3_nt: TGCGCCAGCAGCCGGGAGGGCATCAGCTCCTACAATGAGCAGTTCTTC
cdr3_aa: CASSREGISSYNEQFF
v_call: TRBV5-1
j_call: TRBJ2-1
d_call: TRBD2
clone_size: -

cdr3_nt: TGTGCCAGCGGAGCGGCGGGCAATCAGCCCCAGCATTTT
cdr3_aa: CASGAAGNQPQHF
v_call: TRBV28
j_call: TRBJ1-5
d_call: -
clone_size: -

cdr3_nt: TGTGCCAGCAGCCCGGACAGGTCTACTAACTATGGCTACACCTTC
cdr3_aa: CASSPDRSTNYGYTF
v_call: TRBV27
j_call: TRBJ1-2
d_call: TRBD1
clone_size: -

cdr3_nt: TGTGCCAGCAGCTTAATGGCGGGGTATCGGGCTAGCAGTAGTCCAGAGACCCAGTACTTC
cdr3_aa: CASSLMAGYRASSSPETQYF
v_call: TRBV7-6
j_call: TRBJ2-5
d_call: -
clone_size: -

cdr3_nt: TGCAGCGTCACACTTTGGGACAGAGACTCTGGAAACACCATATATTTT
cdr3_aa: CSVTLWDRDSGNTIYF
v_call: TRBV29-1
j_call: TRBJ1-3
d_call: TRBD1
clone_size: -

cdr3_nt: TGTGCCAGTAGTATGGGGGACAGGGGGTACGAGCAGTACTTC
cdr3_aa: CASSMGDRGYEQYF
v_call: TRBV19
j_call: TRBJ2-7
d_call: TRBD1
clone_size: -

cdr3_nt: TGTGCCAGCAGTTCCCAAATCACTCCTTGGGAGCAGTACTTC
cdr3_aa: CASSSQITPWEQYF
v_call: TRBV6-2/TRBV6-3
j_call: TRBJ2-7
d_call: -
clone_size: -

cdr3_nt: TGTGCCACCAGCAGTGCAGGGCGCAGTAATGAAAAACTGTTTTTT
cdr3_aa: CATSSAGRSNEKLFF
v_call: TRBV15
j_call: TRBJ1-4
d_call: -
clone_size: once

cdr3_nt: TGTGCCAGCAGCGTCAGGGGTATGAACACTGAAGCTTTCTTT
cdr3_aa: CASSVRGMNTEAFF
v_call: TRBV6-5
j_call: TRBJ1-1
d_call: -
clone_size: -

cdr3_nt: TGTGCCAGCAGTTTAATGACAGGTGAAGCTTTCTTT
cdr3_aa: CASSLMTGEAFF
v_call: TRBV12-3/TRBV12-4
j_call: TRBJ1-1
d_call: -
clone_size: -

cdr3_nt: TGTGCCAGTAGGACAGGTGGAGCTAACTATGGCTACACCTTC
cdr3_aa: CASRTGGANYGYTF
v_call: TRBV19
j_call: TRBJ1-2
d_call: -
clone_size: -

cdr3_nt: TGTGCCACCAGTGATTTTGGAGCCGGGAATAAGCGGGATACGCAGTATTTT
cdr3_aa: CATSDFGAGNKRDTQYF
v_call: TRBV24-1
j_call: TRBJ2-3
d_call: -
clone_size: -

cdr3_nt: TGCAGCGTAGTCCAGGTGAATGAGCAGTTCTTC
cdr3_aa: CSVVQVNEQFF
v_call: TRBV29-1
j_call: TRBJ2-1
d_call: -
clone_size: -

cdr3_nt: TGTGCCAGCAGCTTACTTTCGAACACTGAAGCTTTCTTT
cdr3_aa: CASSLLSNTEAFF
v_call: TRBV5-4
j_call: TRBJ1-1
d_call: -
clone_size: -

cdr3_nt: TGTGCCAGCAGCCTGACCGGGACAGGGGTTCTAAACGAGCAGTACTTC
cdr3_aa: CASSLTGTGVLNEQYF
v_call: TRBV7-2
j_call: TRBJ2-7
d_call: TRBD1
clone_size: once

cdr3_nt: TGTGCCAGCAGTTACGGGGAGCGGACAGGGAAAGCCGTTTACGAGCAGTACTTC
cdr3_aa: CASSYGERTGKAVYEQYF
v_call: TRBV6-2/TRBV6-3
j_call: TRBJ2-7
d_call: TRBD1
clone_size: -

cdr3_nt: TGCAGCGTCCCTAACTACAATGAGCAGTTCTTC
cdr3_aa: CSVPNYNEQFF
v_call: TRBV29-1
j_call: TRBJ2-1
d_call: -
clone_size: -

cdr3_nt: TGTGCCAGCAAAGGCCCGGGGAGCTCCTATAATTCACCCCTCCACTTT
cdr3_aa: CASKGPGSSYNSPLHF
v_call: TRBV28
j_call: TRBJ1-6
d_call: -
clone_size: -

cdr3_nt: TGTGCCAGCTCACGGGGACAGGGGAATTCACCCCTCCACTTT
cdr3_aa: CASSRGQGNSPLHF
v_call: TRBV18
j_call: TRBJ1-6
d_call: TRBD1
clone_size: -

cdr3_nt: TGTGCCAGCAGCTTGTACGGGGGGTCCGGTGGGACCCAGTACTTC
cdr3_aa: CASSLYGGSGGTQYF
v_call: TRBV5-6
j_call: TRBJ2-5
d_call: TRBD2
clone_size: -

cdr3_nt: TGTGCCAGCAGCTTAGATTTTGGACTAGCGGGGACCTACGAGCAGTACTTC
cdr3_aa: CASSLDFGLAGTYEQYF
v_call: TRBV11-2
j_call: TRBJ2-7
d_call: TRBD2
clone_size: few

cdr3_nt: TGTGCCAGCAGCTCCAGACTCCTTCGGGGGGATACGCAGTATTTT
cdr3_aa: CASSSRLLRGDTQYF
v_call: TRBV5-4
j_call: TRBJ2-3
d_call: -
clone_size: -

cdr3_nt: TGTGCCAGCAACCCGGACAATGAGCAGTTCTTC
cdr3_aa: CASNPDNEQFF
v_call: TRBV7-9
j_call: TRBJ2-1
d_call: -
clone_size: -

cdr3_nt: TGCAGTGCTAGTCGGCGGGAGGGCCTTTCCGGGGAGCTGTTTTTT
cdr3_aa: CSASRREGLSGELFF
v_call: TRBV20-1
j_call: TRBJ2-2
d_call: TRBD2
clone_size: -

cdr3_nt: TGTGCCAGCTCACCATTGGGGACAGGGTTGGGCAATGAGCAGTTCTTC
cdr3_aa: CASSPLGTGLGNEQFF
v_call: TRBV18
j_call: TRBJ2-1
d_call: TRBD1
clone_size: -

cdr3_nt: TGCGCCAGCAGCTTGGGACTAGCTGTGGCGGCCAAAAACATTCAGTACTTC
cdr3_aa: CASSLGLAVAAKNIQYF
v_call: TRBV5-1
j_call: TRBJ2-4
d_call: TRBD2
clone_size: -

cdr3_nt: TGTGCCAGTAGTATCCGGGACAATGAGCAGTTCTTC
cdr3_aa: CASSIRDNEQFF
v_call: TRBV19
j_call: TRBJ2-1
d_call: -
clone_size: -

cdr3_nt: TGTGCCTGGAGTGTGGGACACTCCTCTGGAAACACCATATATTTT
cdr3_aa: CAWSVGHSSGNTIYF
v_call: TRBV30
j_call: TRBJ1-3
d_call: -
clone_size: -

cdr3_nt: TGCAGCGGGGGACGGTCAGCGACTGAAGCTTTCTTT
cdr3_aa: CSGGRSATEAFF
v_call: TRBV29-1
j_call: TRBJ1-1
d_call: -
clone_size: once

cdr3_nt: TGTGCCAGTAGTATCGGAGTTAACACTGAAGCTTTCTTT
cdr3_aa: CASSIGVNTEAFF
v_call: TRBV19
j_call: TRBJ1-1
d_call: -
clone_size: -

cdr3_nt: TGTGCCAGCAGCTTAGATTCAGGAAACACCATATATTTT
cdr3_aa: CASSLDSGNTIYF
v_call: TRBV7-9
j_call: TRBJ1-3
d_call: -
clone_size: -

cdr3_nt: TGTGCCAGCAGTTTAAGGGAGATGGGGCAGCCCCAGCATTTT
cdr3_aa: CASSLREMGQPQHF
v_call: TRBV6-2/TRBV6-3
j_call: TRBJ1-5
d_call: -
clone_size: -

cdr3_nt: TGTGCCTGGAGTGGGGGCAAGGATCAGCCCCAGCATTTT
cdr3_aa: CAWSGGKDQPQHF
v_call: TRBV30
j_call: TRBJ1-5
d_call: -
clone_size: -

cdr3_nt: TGTGCCAGCAGTTTACCTCGACAGGGGGCCCCCTATGGCTACACCTTC
cdr3_aa: CASSLPRQGAPYGYTF
v_call: TRBV2
j_call: TRBJ1-2
d_call: TRBD1
clone_size: -

cdr3_nt: TGCGCCAGCAGCGACCGGACAGGGAGTGGCTACACCTTC
cdr3_aa: CASSDRTGSGYTF
v_call: TRBV10-1
j_call: TRBJ1-2
d_call: TRBD1
clone_size: -

cdr3_nt: TGTGCCACCAGTGACCCCCGACTAGCACCCTACAATGAGCAGTTCTTC
cdr3_aa: CATSDPRLAPYNEQFF
v_call: TRBV24-1
j_call: TRBJ2-1
d_call: TRBD2
clone_size: few